Listed below are T cell receptor beta chains from one sample, sequenced in a study of cytomegalovirus exposure and HLA in healthy donors. Some clones are missing from TCRdb's copy, which holds only in-frame ones; the method was immunoSEQ multiplex PCR. Of around 130,000 clones in the sample, just over 65% were seen once. The specimen was PBMCs. These receptors were collected from a man younger than 30 in good health and CMV-seronegative. The CDR3 runs from the conserved cysteine through the conserved F or W. A D gene is named only where the DNA matches it firmly. Only some rows state a clone size, as once, few, many or a class for expanded clones.

d_gene: TRBD1; j_gene: TRBJ2-1; v_gene: TRBV29-1; abundance: .; len: 17; CDR3nt: TGCAGCGCCGCCGGGACAGGGGGCGGGGGGGCCTACAATGAGCAGTTCTTC; CDR3aa: CSAAGTGGGGAYNEQFF
d_gene: .; j_gene: TRBJ2-7; v_gene: TRBV6-6; abundance: .; len: 16; CDR3nt: TGTGCCAGCAGTTACTCTATAGTGCCGGGAACCCACGAGCAGTACTTC; CDR3aa: CASSYSIVPGTHEQYF
d_gene: .; j_gene: TRBJ1-5; v_gene: TRBV28; abundance: .; len: 12; CDR3nt: TGTGCCAGCGAGGGTTGGCATCAGCCCCAGCATTTT; CDR3aa: CASEGWHQPQHF
d_gene: .; j_gene: TRBJ2-1; v_gene: TRBV19; abundance: .; len: 16; CDR3nt: TGTGCCAGTAGTACTAGTGGGGGGGCCCGGGACAATGAGCAGTTCTTC; CDR3aa: CASSTSGGARDNEQFF
d_gene: TRBD2; j_gene: TRBJ2-7; v_gene: TRBV10-2; abundance: .; len: 14; CDR3nt: TGCGCCAGCAGGAGTGCGCGGGGGGGCTACGAGCAGTACTTC; CDR3aa: CASRSARGGYEQYF
d_gene: .; j_gene: TRBJ1-4; v_gene: TRBV5-4; abundance: few; len: 14; CDR3nt: TGTGCCAGCAGCCTCACAGGAATAAATGAAAAACTGTTTTTT; CDR3aa: CASSLTGINEKLFF
d_gene: .; j_gene: TRBJ1-1; v_gene: TRBV5-1; abundance: .; len: 11; CDR3nt: TGCGCCAGCAGCCTCCGGTTTGAAGCTTTCTTT; CDR3aa: CASSLRFEAFF
d_gene: .; j_gene: TRBJ2-3; v_gene: TRBV6-1; abundance: .; len: 16; CDR3nt: TGTGCCAGCAGTGAATCGGGAGTTCCACGCACAGATACGCAGTATTTT; CDR3aa: CASSESGVPRTDTQYF
d_gene: TRBD1; j_gene: TRBJ2-7; v_gene: TRBV30; abundance: once; len: 14; CDR3nt: TGTGCCTGGAGTGCGTTGAGACAGGGGGTCGAGCAGTACTTC; CDR3aa: CAWSALRQGVEQYF
d_gene: .; j_gene: TRBJ2-5; v_gene: TRBV28; abundance: .; len: 14; CDR3nt: TGTGCCAGCCTCAGCCCCTACCGAGGAGAGACCCAGTACTTC; CDR3aa: CASLSPYRGETQYF
d_gene: .; j_gene: TRBJ2-7; v_gene: TRBV9; abundance: once; len: 15; CDR3nt: TGTGCCAGCAGCGTTGAACAGGCAACGTCCTACGAGCAGTACTTC; CDR3aa: CASSVEQATSYEQYF
d_gene: .; j_gene: TRBJ2-7; v_gene: TRBV6-5; abundance: .; len: 15; CDR3nt: TGTTCCAGCAGTTACTCGTCAGTACGCTCCTACGAGCAGTACTTC; CDR3aa: CSSSYSSVRSYEQYF
d_gene: TRBD1; j_gene: TRBJ1-2; v_gene: TRBV6-1; abundance: .; len: 14; CDR3nt: TGTGCCAGTACTCCACAGGGGAACCTCTATGGCTACACCTTC; CDR3aa: CASTPQGNLYGYTF
d_gene: TRBD2; j_gene: TRBJ2-7; v_gene: TRBV30; abundance: .; len: 14; CDR3nt: TGTGCCTGGAGGGGGACTAGCGGTCACTACGAGCAGTACTTC; CDR3aa: CAWRGTSGHYEQYF
d_gene: .; j_gene: TRBJ1-5; v_gene: TRBV27; abundance: .; len: 16; CDR3nt: TGTGCCAGCAGGGCGACAGTCCCTACTAGCAATCAGCCCCAGCATTTT; CDR3aa: CASRATVPTSNQPQHF
d_gene: TRBD1; j_gene: TRBJ2-5; v_gene: TRBV6-5; abundance: .; len: 14; CDR3nt: TGTGCCAGCAGACCTTTTACAGGGGGGGAGACCCAGTACTTC; CDR3aa: CASRPFTGGETQYF
d_gene: .; j_gene: TRBJ2-3; v_gene: TRBV5-5; abundance: few; len: 17; CDR3nt: TGTGCCAGCAGCTCGCTCCCGAGCCTCCGAGGCCCAGATACGCAGTATTTT; CDR3aa: CASSSLPSLRGPDTQYF
d_gene: .; j_gene: TRBJ1-2; v_gene: TRBV30; abundance: few; len: 16; CDR3nt: TGTGCCTGGAGTGCCCTTGGGGCACAGGGATGGCATGGCTACACCTTC; CDR3aa: CAWSALGAQGWHGYTF
d_gene: TRBD2; j_gene: TRBJ2-4; v_gene: TRBV30; abundance: .; len: 15; CDR3nt: TGTGCCTGGTCTCCGAACCGGCGGGGGGAAAACATTCAGTACTTC; CDR3aa: CAWSPNRRGENIQYF
d_gene: TRBD1; j_gene: TRBJ1-4; v_gene: TRBV28; abundance: .; len: 14; CDR3nt: TGTGCCAGCAGCCTACAGGGGGGAGGGGAAAAACTGTTTTTT; CDR3aa: CASSLQGGGEKLFF
d_gene: .; j_gene: TRBJ2-1; v_gene: TRBV19; abundance: .; len: 14; CDR3nt: TGTGCCAGTAGTATCGCGGTTTCCTACAATGAGCAGTTCTTC; CDR3aa: CASSIAVSYNEQFF
d_gene: .; j_gene: TRBJ2-1; v_gene: TRBV30; abundance: .; len: 13; CDR3nt: TGTGCCTGGAGTGGGGCGGGTCACAATGAGCAGTTCTTC; CDR3aa: CAWSGAGHNEQFF
d_gene: .; j_gene: TRBJ2-7; v_gene: TRBV29-1; abundance: .; len: 13; CDR3nt: TGCAGCGTCGCCGGTACAGGGACATACGAGCAGTACTTC; CDR3aa: CSVAGTGTYEQYF
d_gene: .; j_gene: TRBJ2-1; v_gene: TRBV4-3; abundance: .; len: 14; CDR3nt: TGCGCCAGCAGCCAAGGGGCTATTTACAATGAGCAGTTCTTC; CDR3aa: CASSQGAIYNEQFF
d_gene: TRBD2; j_gene: TRBJ2-1; v_gene: TRBV7-7; abundance: few; len: 12; CDR3nt: TGTGCCATCTTACCGCCGGGGGGTGAGCAGTTCTTC; CDR3aa: CAILPPGGEQFF
d_gene: TRBD2; j_gene: TRBJ2-1; v_gene: TRBV6-1; abundance: .; len: 16; CDR3nt: TGTGCCAGCAGTGCACCGACTAGCGGGGGGAGGAATGAGCAGTTCTTC; CDR3aa: CASSAPTSGGRNEQFF
d_gene: TRBD2; j_gene: TRBJ2-7; v_gene: TRBV27; abundance: .; len: 18; CDR3nt: TGTGCCAGCAGTTTCCGTCCCGGGACTAGCGGGGGGTTCTACGAGCAGTACTTC; CDR3aa: CASSFRPGTSGGFYEQYF
d_gene: .; j_gene: TRBJ2-7; v_gene: TRBV5-8; abundance: .; len: 15; CDR3nt: TGTGCCAGCAGCGGCCCAGGGGAACTATCCTACGAGCAGTACTTC; CDR3aa: CASSGPGELSYEQYF
d_gene: TRBD2; j_gene: TRBJ2-7; v_gene: TRBV14; abundance: .; len: 16; CDR3nt: TGTGCCAGCAGCCCGACTAGCGGGAGTTCGTCCTACGAGCAGTACTTC; CDR3aa: CASSPTSGSSSYEQYF
d_gene: .; j_gene: TRBJ2-7; v_gene: TRBV9; abundance: .; len: 14; CDR3nt: TGTGCCAGCAGCGGACAAACCCCAGGGGCCCCACAGTACTTC; CDR3aa: CASSGQTPGAPQYF
d_gene: .; j_gene: TRBJ2-1; v_gene: TRBV6-1; abundance: .; len: 16; CDR3nt: TGTGCCAGCAGTGAAGGGGGCGGGGCCTTTATGGATGAGCAGTTCTTC; CDR3aa: CASSEGGGAFMDEQFF
d_gene: TRBD1; j_gene: TRBJ1-4; v_gene: TRBV7-8; abundance: .; len: 14; CDR3nt: TGTGCCAGCAGCCCAGGACAGGGTGCCGAAAAACTGTTTTTT; CDR3aa: CASSPGQGAEKLFF
d_gene: TRBD2; j_gene: TRBJ2-1; v_gene: TRBV9; abundance: .; len: 16; CDR3nt: TGTGCCAGCAGCGTAAGGTCTAGCGGGGGGAACAATGAGCAGTTCTTC; CDR3aa: CASSVRSSGGNNEQFF
d_gene: TRBD1; j_gene: TRBJ1-2; v_gene: TRBV5-1; abundance: .; len: 13; CDR3nt: TGCGCCAGCACCGACAGGGTCGGCTATGGCTACACCTTC; CDR3aa: CASTDRVGYGYTF
d_gene: .; j_gene: TRBJ1-2; v_gene: TRBV19; abundance: few; len: 15; CDR3nt: TGTGCCAGTAGTATACCGCGGGGGAGGGACTATGGCTACACCTTC; CDR3aa: CASSIPRGRDYGYTF
d_gene: TRBD1; j_gene: TRBJ2-3; v_gene: TRBV27; abundance: .; len: 15; CDR3nt: TGTGCCAGCAGTCTCTACAGGGGACATTCAGATACGCAGTATTTT; CDR3aa: CASSLYRGHSDTQYF
d_gene: .; j_gene: TRBJ1-2; v_gene: TRBV6-1; abundance: .; len: 12; CDR3nt: TGTGCCAGCACTGCCGGTAACTATGGCTACACCTTC; CDR3aa: CASTAGNYGYTF